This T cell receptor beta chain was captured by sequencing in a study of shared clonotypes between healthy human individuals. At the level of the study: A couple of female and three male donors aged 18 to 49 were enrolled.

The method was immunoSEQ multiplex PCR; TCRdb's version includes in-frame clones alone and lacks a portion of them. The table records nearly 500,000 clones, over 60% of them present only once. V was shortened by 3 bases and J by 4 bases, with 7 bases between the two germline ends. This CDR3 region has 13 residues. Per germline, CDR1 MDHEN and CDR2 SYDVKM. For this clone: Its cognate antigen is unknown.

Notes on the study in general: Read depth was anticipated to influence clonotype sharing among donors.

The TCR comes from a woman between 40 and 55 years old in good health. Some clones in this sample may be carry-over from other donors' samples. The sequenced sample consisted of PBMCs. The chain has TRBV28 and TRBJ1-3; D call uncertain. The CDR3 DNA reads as TGTGCCAGCAGTTTTTTAGTCGGAAACACCATATATTTT. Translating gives CASSFLVGNTIYF.